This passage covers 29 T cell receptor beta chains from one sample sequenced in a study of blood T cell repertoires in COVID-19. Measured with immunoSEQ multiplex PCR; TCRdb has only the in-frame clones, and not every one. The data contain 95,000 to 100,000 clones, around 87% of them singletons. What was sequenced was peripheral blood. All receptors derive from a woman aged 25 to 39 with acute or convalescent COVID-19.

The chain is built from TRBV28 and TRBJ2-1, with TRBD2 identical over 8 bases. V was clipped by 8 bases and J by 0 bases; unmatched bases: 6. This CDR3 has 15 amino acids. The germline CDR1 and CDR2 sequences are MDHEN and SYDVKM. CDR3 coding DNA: TGTGCCAGCTCTTCGGGAGGGGCCTCCTACAATGAGCAGTTCTTC. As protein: CASSSGGASYNEQFF.

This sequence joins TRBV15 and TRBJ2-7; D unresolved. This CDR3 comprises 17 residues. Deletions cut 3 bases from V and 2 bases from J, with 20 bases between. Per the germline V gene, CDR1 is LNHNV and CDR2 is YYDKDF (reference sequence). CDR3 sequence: CATSRERSVHRPYEQYF. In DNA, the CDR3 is TGTGCCACCAGCAGGGAGCGCTCAGTCCATCGCCCCTACGAGCAGTACTTC.

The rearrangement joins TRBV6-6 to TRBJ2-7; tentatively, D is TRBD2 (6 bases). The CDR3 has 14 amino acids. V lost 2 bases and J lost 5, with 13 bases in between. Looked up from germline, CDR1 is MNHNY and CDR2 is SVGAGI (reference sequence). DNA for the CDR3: TGTGCCAGCAGTTACCGCTCGGGGGTTGACGAGCAGTACTTC. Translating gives CASSYRSGVDEQYF.

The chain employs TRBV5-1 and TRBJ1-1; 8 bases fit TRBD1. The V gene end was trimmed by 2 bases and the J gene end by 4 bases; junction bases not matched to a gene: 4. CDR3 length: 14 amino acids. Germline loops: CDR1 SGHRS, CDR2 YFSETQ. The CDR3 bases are TGCGCCAGCAGCTTCCAGGGGGCAGTCACTGAAGCTTTCTTT. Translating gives CASSFQGAVTEAFF.

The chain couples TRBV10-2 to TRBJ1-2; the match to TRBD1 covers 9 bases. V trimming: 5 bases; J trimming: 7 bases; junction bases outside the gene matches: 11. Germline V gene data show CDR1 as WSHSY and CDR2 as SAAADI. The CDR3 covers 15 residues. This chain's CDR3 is CASSRPGQGSGGYTF. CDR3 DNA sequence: TGCGCCAGCAGTCGCCCGGGACAGGGAAGTGGTGGCTACACCTTC.

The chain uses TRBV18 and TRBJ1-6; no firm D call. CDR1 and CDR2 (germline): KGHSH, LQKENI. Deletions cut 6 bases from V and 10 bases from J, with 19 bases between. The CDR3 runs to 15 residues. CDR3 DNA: TGTGCCAGCTCCGACGACTTCCCAGACCGGTCACCCCTCCACTTT. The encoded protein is CASSDDFPDRSPLHF.

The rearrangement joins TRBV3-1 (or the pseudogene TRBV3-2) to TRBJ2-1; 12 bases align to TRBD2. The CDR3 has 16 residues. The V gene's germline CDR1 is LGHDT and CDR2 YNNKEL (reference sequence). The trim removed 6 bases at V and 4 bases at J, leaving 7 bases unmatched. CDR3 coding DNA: TGTGCCAGCAGTCGCAGACTAGCGGGAGATTACAATGAGCAGTTCTTC. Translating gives CASSRRLAGDYNEQFF.

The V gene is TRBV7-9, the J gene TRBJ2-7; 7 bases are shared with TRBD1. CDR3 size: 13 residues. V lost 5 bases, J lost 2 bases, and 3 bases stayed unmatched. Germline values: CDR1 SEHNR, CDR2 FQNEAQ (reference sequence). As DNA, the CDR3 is TGTGCCAGCAGCCAGGGACAGACCTACGAGCAGTACTTC. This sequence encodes CASSQGQTYEQYF. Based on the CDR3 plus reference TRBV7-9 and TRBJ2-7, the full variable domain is DTGVSQNPRHKITKRGQNVTFRCDPISEHNRLYWYRQTLGQGPEFLTYFQNEAQLEKSRLLSDRFSAERPKGSFSTLEIQRTEQGDSAMYLCASSQGQTYEQYFGPGTRLTVT.

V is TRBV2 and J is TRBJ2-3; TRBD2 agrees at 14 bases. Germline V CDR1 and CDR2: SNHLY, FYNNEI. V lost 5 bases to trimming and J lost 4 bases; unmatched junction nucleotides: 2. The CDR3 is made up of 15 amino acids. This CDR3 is CASSRLAGGPDTQYF. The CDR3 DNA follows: TGTGCCAGCAGTCGACTAGCGGGGGGGCCAGATACGCAGTATTTT.

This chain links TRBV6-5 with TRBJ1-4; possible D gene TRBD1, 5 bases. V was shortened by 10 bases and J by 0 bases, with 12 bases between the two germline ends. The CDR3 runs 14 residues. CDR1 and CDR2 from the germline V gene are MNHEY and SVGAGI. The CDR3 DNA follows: TGTGCCACTCTGGGGGGTGCAACTAATGAAAAACTGTTTTTT. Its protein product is CATLGGATNEKLFF.

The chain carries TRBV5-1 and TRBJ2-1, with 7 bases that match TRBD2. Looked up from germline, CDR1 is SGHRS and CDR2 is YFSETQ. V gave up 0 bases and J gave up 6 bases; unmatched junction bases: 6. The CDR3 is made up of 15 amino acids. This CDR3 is CASSLEAGRGNEQFF. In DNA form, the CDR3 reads TGCGCCAGCAGCTTGGAGGCGGGGAGGGGCAATGAGCAGTTCTTC. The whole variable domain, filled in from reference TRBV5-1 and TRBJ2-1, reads KAGVTQTPRYLIKTRGQQVTLSCSPISGHRSVSWYQQTPGQGLQFLFEYFSETQRNKGNFPGRFSGRQFSNSRSEMNVSTLELGDSALYLCASSLEAGRGNEQFFGPGTRLTVL.

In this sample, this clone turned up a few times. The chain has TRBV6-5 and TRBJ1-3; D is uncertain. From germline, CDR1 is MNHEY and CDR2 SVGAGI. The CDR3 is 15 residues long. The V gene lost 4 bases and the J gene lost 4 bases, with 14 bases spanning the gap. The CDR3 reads CASSLTQQSGNTIYF. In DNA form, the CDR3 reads TGTGCCAGCAGTTTAACCCAACAGTCGGGAAACACCATATATTTT.

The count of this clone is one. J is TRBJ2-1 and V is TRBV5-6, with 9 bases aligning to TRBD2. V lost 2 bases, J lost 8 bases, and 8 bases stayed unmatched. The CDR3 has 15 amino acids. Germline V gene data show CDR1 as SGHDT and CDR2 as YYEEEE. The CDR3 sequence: CASSLALAGADEQFF. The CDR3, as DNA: TGTGCCAGCAGCTTAGCGTTAGCGGGGGCGGATGAGCAGTTCTTC.

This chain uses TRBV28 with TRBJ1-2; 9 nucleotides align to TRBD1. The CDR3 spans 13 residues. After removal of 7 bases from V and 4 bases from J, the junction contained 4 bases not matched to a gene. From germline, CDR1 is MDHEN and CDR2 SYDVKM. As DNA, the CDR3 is TGTGCCAGCAAGGACAGGGGCGTCTATGGCTACACCTTC. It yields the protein CASKDRGVYGYTF.

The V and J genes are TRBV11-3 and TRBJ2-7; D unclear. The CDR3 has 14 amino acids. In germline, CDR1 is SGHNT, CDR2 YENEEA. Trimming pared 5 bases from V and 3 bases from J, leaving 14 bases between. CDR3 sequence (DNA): TGTGCCAGCAGCCCCACGCTCGCGAGCTACGAGCAGTACTTC. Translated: CASSPTLASYEQYF.

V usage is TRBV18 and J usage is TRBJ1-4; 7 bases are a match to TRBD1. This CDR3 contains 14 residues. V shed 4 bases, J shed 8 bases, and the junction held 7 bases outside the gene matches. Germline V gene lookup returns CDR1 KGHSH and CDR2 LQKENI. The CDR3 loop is CASSRTLQGEKLFF. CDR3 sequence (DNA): TGTGCCAGCTCACGCACTCTACAGGGGGAAAAACTGTTTTTT. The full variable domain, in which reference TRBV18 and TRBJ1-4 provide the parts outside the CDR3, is NAGVMQNPRHLVRRRGQEARLRCSPMKGHSHVYWYRQLPEEGLKFMVYLQKENIIDESGMPKERFSAEFPKEGPSILRIQQVVRGDSAAYFCASSRTLQGEKLFFGSGTQLSVL.

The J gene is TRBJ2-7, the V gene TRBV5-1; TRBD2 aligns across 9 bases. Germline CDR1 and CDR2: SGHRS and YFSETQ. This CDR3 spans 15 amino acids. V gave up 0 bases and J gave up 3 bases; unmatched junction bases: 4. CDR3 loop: CASSLALSGGYEQYF. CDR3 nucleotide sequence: TGCGCCAGCAGCTTGGCCCTTAGCGGGGGCTACGAGCAGTACTTC. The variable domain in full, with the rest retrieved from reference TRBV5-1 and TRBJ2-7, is KAGVTQTPRYLIKTRGQQVTLSCSPISGHRSVSWYQQTPGQGLQFLFEYFSETQRNKGNFPGRFSGRQFSNSRSEMNVSTLELGDSALYLCASSLALSGGYEQYFGPGTRLTVT.

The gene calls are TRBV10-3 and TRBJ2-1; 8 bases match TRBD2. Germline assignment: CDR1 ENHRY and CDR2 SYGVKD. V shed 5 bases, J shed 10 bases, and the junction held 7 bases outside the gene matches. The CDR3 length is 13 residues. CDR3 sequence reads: CAISPGPGGEQFF. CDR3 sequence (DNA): TGTGCCATCAGTCCGGGCCCGGGGGGGGAGCAGTTCTTC.

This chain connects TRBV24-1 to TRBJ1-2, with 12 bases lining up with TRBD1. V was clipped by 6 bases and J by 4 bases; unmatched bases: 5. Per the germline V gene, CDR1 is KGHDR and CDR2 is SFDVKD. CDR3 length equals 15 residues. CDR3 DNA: TGTGCCACCAGTCACCCGGGACAGGGGGCCTATGGCTACACCTTC. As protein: CATSHPGQGAYGYTF.

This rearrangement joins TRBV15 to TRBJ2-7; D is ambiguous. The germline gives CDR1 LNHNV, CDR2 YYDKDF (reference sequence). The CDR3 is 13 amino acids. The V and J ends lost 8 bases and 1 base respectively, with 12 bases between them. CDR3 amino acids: CATRGDISYEQYF. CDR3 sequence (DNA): TGTGCCACCCGAGGCGATATTTCCTACGAGCAGTACTTC.

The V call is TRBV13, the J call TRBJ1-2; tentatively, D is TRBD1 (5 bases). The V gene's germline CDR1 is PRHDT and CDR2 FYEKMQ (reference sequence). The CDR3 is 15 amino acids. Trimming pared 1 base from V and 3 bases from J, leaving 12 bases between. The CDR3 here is CASSLVGGSYYGYTF. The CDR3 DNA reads TGTGCCAGCAGCTTAGTGGGGGGGAGTTACTATGGCTACACCTTC.

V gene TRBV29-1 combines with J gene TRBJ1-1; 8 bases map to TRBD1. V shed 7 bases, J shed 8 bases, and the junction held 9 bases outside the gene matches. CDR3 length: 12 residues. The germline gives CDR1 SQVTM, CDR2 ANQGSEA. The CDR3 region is CSGDGDRIEAFF. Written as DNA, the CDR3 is TGCAGCGGGGACGGGGACAGGATAGAAGCTTTCTTT.

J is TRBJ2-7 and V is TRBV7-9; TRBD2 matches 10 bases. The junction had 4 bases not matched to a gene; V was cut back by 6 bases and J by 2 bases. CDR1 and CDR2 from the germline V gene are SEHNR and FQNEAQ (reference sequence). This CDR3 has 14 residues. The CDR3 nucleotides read TGTGCCAGCAGGAGTAGCGGGGGGACCTACGAGCAGTACTTC. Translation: CASRSSGGTYEQYF.

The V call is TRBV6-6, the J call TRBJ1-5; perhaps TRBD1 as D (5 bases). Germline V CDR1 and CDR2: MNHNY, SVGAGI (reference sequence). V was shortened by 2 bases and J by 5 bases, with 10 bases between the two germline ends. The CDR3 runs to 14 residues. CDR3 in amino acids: CASSYTREDQPQHF. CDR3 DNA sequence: TGTGCCAGCAGTTACACCAGGGAGGATCAGCCCCAGCATTTT.

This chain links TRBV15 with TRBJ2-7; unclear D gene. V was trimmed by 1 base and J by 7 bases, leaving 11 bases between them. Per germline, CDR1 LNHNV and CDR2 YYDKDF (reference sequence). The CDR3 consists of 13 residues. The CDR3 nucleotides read TGTGCCACCAGCAGAGCAGGTCGTCATGAGCAGTACTTC. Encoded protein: CATSRAGRHEQYF.

The CDR3 DNA reads TGTGCCAGCTCAACCCGAGGAGGGAACCTATACAATGAGCAGTTCTTC. It translates to CASSTRGGNLYNEQFF. The V and J genes are TRBV28 and TRBJ2-1; D perhaps matches TRBD2 (6 bases). The CDR3 contains 16 residues. The V gene lost 8 bases and the J gene lost 4 bases, with 21 bases spanning the gap. Germline V CDR1 and CDR2: MDHEN, SYDVKM. The full variable domain, completed using reference TRBV28 and TRBJ2-1, is DVKVTQSSRYLVKRTGEKVFLECVQDMDHENMFWYRQDPGLGLRLIYFSYDVKMKEKGDIPEGYSVSREKKERFSLILESASTNQTSMYLCASSTRGGNLYNEQFFGPGTRLTVL.

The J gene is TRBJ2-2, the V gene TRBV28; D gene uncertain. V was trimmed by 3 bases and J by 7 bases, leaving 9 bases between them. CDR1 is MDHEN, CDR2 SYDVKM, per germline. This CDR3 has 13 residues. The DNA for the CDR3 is TGTGCCAGCAGTTTCATGCTCGGCGGGGAGCTGTTTTTT. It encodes CASSFMLGGELFF. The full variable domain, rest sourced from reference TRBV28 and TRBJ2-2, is DVKVTQSSRYLVKRTGEKVFLECVQDMDHENMFWYRQDPGLGLRLIYFSYDVKMKEKGDIPEGYSVSREKKERFSLILESASTNQTSMYLCASSFMLGGELFFGEGSRLTVL.

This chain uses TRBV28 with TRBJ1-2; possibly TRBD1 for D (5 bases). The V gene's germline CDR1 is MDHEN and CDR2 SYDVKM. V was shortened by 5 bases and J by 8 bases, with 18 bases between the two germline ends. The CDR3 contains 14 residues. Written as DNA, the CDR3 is TGTGCCAGCAGTCATGACCGATTGGGGGGAGGCTACACCTTC. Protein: CASSHDRLGGGYTF.

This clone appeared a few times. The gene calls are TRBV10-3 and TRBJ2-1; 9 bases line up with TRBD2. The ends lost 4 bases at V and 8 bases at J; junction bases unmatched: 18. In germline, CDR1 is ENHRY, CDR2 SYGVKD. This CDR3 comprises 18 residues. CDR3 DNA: TGTGCCATCAGTGCCCCGTCCGCTAAAGCGGGGGGATTCGATGAGCAGTTCTTC. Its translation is CAISAPSAKAGGFDEQFF.